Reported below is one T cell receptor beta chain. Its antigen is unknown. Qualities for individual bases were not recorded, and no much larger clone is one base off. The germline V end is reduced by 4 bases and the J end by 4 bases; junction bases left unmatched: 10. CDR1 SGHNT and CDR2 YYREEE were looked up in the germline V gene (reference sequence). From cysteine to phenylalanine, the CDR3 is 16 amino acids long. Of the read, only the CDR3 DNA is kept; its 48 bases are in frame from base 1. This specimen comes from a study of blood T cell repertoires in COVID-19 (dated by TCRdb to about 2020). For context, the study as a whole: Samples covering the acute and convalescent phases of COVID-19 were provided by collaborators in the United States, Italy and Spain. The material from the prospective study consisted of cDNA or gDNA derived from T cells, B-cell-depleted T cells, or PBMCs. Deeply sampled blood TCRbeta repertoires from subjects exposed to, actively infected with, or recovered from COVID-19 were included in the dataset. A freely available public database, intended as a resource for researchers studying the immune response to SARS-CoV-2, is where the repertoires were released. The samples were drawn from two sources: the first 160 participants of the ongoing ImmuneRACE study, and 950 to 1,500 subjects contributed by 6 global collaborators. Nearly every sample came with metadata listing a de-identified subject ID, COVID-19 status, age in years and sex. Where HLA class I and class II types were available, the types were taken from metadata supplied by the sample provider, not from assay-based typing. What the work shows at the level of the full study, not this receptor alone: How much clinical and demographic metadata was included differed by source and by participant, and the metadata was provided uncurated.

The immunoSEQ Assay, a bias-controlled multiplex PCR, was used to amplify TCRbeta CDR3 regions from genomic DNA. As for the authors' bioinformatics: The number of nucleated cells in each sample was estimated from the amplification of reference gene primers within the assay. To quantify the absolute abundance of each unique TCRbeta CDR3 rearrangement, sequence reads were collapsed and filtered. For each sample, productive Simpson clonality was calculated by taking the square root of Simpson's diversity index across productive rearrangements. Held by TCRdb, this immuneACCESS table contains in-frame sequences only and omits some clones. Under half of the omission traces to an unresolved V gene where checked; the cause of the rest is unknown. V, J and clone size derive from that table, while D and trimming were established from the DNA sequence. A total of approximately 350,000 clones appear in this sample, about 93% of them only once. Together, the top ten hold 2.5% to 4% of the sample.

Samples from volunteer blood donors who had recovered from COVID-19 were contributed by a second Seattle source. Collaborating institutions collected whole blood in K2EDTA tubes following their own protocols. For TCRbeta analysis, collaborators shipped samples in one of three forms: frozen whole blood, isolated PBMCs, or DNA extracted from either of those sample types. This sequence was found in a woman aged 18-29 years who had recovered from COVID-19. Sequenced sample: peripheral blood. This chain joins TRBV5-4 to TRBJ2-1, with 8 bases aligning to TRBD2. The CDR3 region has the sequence CASSTVGSGVYNEQFF. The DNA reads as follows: TGTGCCAGCAGCACGGTGGGTAGCGGGGTTTACAATGAGCAGTTCTTC.